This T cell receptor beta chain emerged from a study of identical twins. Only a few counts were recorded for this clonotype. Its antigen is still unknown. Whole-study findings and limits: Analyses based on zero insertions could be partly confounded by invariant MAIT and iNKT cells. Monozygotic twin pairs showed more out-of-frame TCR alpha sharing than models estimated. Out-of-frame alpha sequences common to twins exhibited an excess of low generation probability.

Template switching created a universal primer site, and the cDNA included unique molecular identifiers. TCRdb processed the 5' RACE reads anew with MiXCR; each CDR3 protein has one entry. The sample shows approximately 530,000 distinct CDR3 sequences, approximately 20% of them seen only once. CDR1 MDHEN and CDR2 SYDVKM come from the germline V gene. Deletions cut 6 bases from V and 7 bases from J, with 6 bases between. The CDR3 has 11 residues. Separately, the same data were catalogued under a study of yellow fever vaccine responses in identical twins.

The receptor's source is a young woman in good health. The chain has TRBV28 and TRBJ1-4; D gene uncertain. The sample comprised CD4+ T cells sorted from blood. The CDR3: CASRRVEKLFF. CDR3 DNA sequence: TGTGCCAGCAGGCGGGTTGAAAAACTGTTTTTT.